This passage covers 25 T cell receptor beta chains from one sample sequenced in a study of shared clonotypes between healthy human individuals. The data were produced by immunoSEQ multiplex PCR, yet TCRdb's version contains in-frame clones alone and is incomplete. This table has some 2,000,000 clones, 90% to 96% appearing once. The sequenced sample consisted of naive CD4+ T cells sorted from blood. Subset in this sample: CD45RA+ positively selected. The receptors shown here come from a man in his late teens or twenties in good health.

This clone was counted a single time. The chain has TRBV10-3 and TRBJ1-1, with 10 bases lining up with TRBD1. Per germline, CDR1 ENHRY and CDR2 SYGVKD. V trimming: 3 bases; J trimming: 4 bases; junction bases outside the gene matches: 5. This CDR3 contains 15 residues. The CDR3 reads CAISERGTGATEAFF. The CDR3, as DNA: TGTGCCATCAGTGAACGGGGGACAGGGGCCACTGAAGCTTTCTTT.

The V call is TRBV30, the J call TRBJ2-1; 9 nucleotides line up with TRBD1. The CDR3 extends over 15 amino acids. V lost 0 bases and J lost 7; bases outside the gene matches: 7. The germline V gene encodes CDR1 GTSNPN and CDR2 SVGIG (reference sequence). DNA of the CDR3: TGTGCCTGGAGTGTACTGGACAGGGGAGGGAATGAGCAGTTCTTC. Encoded protein: CAWSVLDRGGNEQFF.

The V gene is TRBV5-1, the J gene TRBJ2-7; D not resolved. This CDR3 has 14 residues. Trimming shortened V by 2 bases and J by 2 bases, and 11 bases separated the two germline ends. Germline V gene sequence: CDR1 SGHRS, CDR2 YFSETQ. The DNA for the CDR3 is TGCGCCAGCAGCTTCGGAAAAAGTACCTACGAGCAGTACTTC. It codes for CASSFGKSTYEQYF.

V is TRBV18 and J is TRBJ2-5, with 7 bases fitting TRBD1. The CDR3 sequence is 14 residues long. Germline V gives CDR1 KGHSH, CDR2 LQKENI. Trimming took 3 bases from V and 4 from J; bases not matched to a gene: 5. The CDR3 nucleotides are TGTGCCAGCTCACCGACAGGGTACCGAGAGACCCAGTACTTC. This sequence encodes CASSPTGYRETQYF.

The chain employs TRBV19 and TRBJ1-2; D is unclear. V dropped 3 bases and J dropped 2 bases, with 10 bases sitting between them. This CDR3 comprises 14 residues. Per the germline V gene, CDR1 is LNHDA and CDR2 is SQIVND (reference sequence). The CDR3 DNA is TGTGCCAGTAGTATGAGTTCCCCCAACTATGGCTACACCTTC. Translating it yields CASSMSSPNYGYTF.

The V gene is TRBV18, the J gene TRBJ2-6; maybe TRBD1 (6 bases). CDR3 length: 18 residues. In germline, CDR1 is KGHSH, CDR2 LQKENI. Trimming took 2 bases from V and 0 from J, leaving 14 bases between them. The CDR3 nucleotides read TGTGCCAGCTCACCAAGGCCGACAGGCGGCTCTGGGGCCAACGTCCTGACTTTC. This codes for CASSPRPTGGSGANVLTF.

The chain couples TRBV20-1 to TRBJ2-1; D remains unclear. Germline-derived CDR1 and CDR2 are DFQATT and SNEGSKA (reference sequence). With 3 bases removed from V and 7 bases from J, the gap between germline ends came to 7 bases. This CDR3 has 11 residues. CDR3 sequence (DNA): TGCAGTGCTAGGTGGATGAATGAGCAGTTCTTC. It translates to CSARWMNEQFF.

The V call is TRBV30, the J call TRBJ2-2, with 11 bases lining up with TRBD2. The CDR3 runs 16 residues. The germline gives CDR1 GTSNPN, CDR2 SVGIG (reference sequence). V shed 1 base, J shed 7 bases, and the junction held 8 bases outside the gene matches. CDR3 DNA: TGTGCCTGGAGTGACCGACTAGCGGGGATGGGCGGGGAGCTGTTTTTT. Amino acids: CAWSDRLAGMGGELFF.

V gene TRBV28 combines with J gene TRBJ1-5; 7 nucleotides line up with TRBD1. CDR1 is MDHEN and CDR2 is SYDVKM in the germline V gene. The CDR3 spans 16 residues. V was clipped by 2 bases and J by 7 bases; unmatched bases: 11. The CDR3 DNA reads as TGTGCCAGCAGTTTAAGGGGGCCCGGCCCCGAGCAGCCCCAGCATTTT. It encodes CASSLRGPGPEQPQHF.

The chain is built from TRBV6-1 and TRBJ1-2; 10 bases fit TRBD1. In germline, CDR1 is MNHNS, CDR2 SASEGT. The J segment lost 2 bases and the V segment lost 1 base, leaving 10 bases of the junction unmatched. The CDR3 runs 18 residues. The CDR3 loop reads CASSEVGDRGYRNYGYTF. The DNA for the CDR3 is TGTGCCAGCAGTGAAGTAGGGGACAGGGGATACAGAAACTATGGCTACACCTTC.

The chain combines TRBV29-1 with TRBJ1-5; D is ambiguous. The CDR3 loop spans 12 amino acids. Germline V gene lookup returns CDR1 SQVTM and CDR2 ANQGSEA. Trimming cost V 4 bases and J 4 bases, with 8 bases left between them. CDR3 sequence (DNA): TGCAGCGTTGGCGGGGTTAATCAGCCCCAGCATTTT. Translated, it gives CSVGGVNQPQHF.

The V and J genes are TRBV19 and TRBJ1-6, with unresolved D. Between the trimmed V and J ends, which lost 5 bases and 8 bases, there was a span of 22 bases. There are 17 residues in the CDR3. Germline V gives CDR1 LNHDA, CDR2 SQIVND (reference sequence). Here the CDR3 reads CASSGIFTHEADSPLHF. The DNA for the CDR3 is TGTGCCAGTAGTGGGATCTTCACGCACGAGGCAGATTCACCCCTCCACTTT.

V gene TRBV4-3 combines with J gene TRBJ2-2; 11 bases fit TRBD1. The V segment lost 1 base and the J segment 5 bases; nucleotides outside the gene matches: 3. The germline V gene has CDR1 LGHNA and CDR2 YSLEER. The CDR3 spans 16 residues. The CDR3 is CASSQGTGGSTGELFF. CDR3 in DNA: TGCGCCAGCAGCCAAGGGACAGGGGGCTCAACCGGGGAGCTGTTTTTT.

This rearrangement joins TRBV29-1 to TRBJ1-2; a possible D gene is TRBD1 (6 bases). V was cut by 4 bases and J by 4 bases, with 16 bases left in between. This CDR3 comprises 14 residues. From germline, CDR1 is SQVTM and CDR2 ANQGSEA. The CDR3, as DNA: TGCAGCGTTGCGACAGGCGCAGACGGCTATGGCTACACCTTC. Protein: CSVATGADGYGYTF.

This chain links TRBV5-1 with TRBJ1-5; TRBD1 matches at 7 bases. Trimming at V came to 9 bases and at J to 7 bases, leaving 10 bases not matched to a gene. This CDR3 is built from 13 residues. The germline gives CDR1 SGHRS, CDR2 YFSETQ. CDR3 bases: TGCGCCACCGGAGGACAGGTTGGACAGCCCCAGCATTTT. Residues: CATGGQVGQPQHF.

Concerning this clone itself: The sample holds other DNA sequences that translate to the same CDR3. V gene TRBV18 combines with J gene TRBJ1-1; D perhaps matches TRBD1 (5 bases). Germline V gives CDR1 KGHSH, CDR2 LQKENI. This CDR3 has 14 residues. With 3 bases removed from V and 3 bases from J, the gap between germline ends came to 11 bases. This CDR3 is CASSPGRADTEAFF. The CDR3, as DNA: TGTGCCAGCTCACCGGGCAGGGCGGACACTGAAGCTTTCTTT.

A note on this clone: Other DNA sequences in this sample translate to the same CDR3. The V gene is TRBV30, the J gene TRBJ2-7, with TRBD1 matching over 11 bases. The length of the CDR3 is 14 residues. Trimming took 2 bases from V and 4 from J; bases not matched to a gene: 4. Germline-derived CDR1 and CDR2 are GTSNPN and SVGIG (reference sequence). CDR3 sequence reads: CAWSPGTGGYEQYF. The DNA of the CDR3 is TGTGCCTGGAGTCCCGGGACAGGGGGATACGAGCAGTACTTC.

The genes are TRBV28 and TRBJ2-1; D possibly corresponds to TRBD2 (6 bases). CDR1 is MDHEN, CDR2 SYDVKM, per germline. The CDR3 is 14 residues long. V was shortened by 4 bases and J by 10 bases, with 17 bases between the two germline ends. The DNA for the CDR3 is TGTGCCAGCAGTTGGGAGGCAGGTGGAAGGGAGCAGTTCTTC. This encodes CASSWEAGGREQFF.

The chain couples TRBV9 to TRBJ2-1, with 11 bases that match TRBD2. The CDR3 covers 17 residues. The junction had 9 bases not matched to a gene; V was cut back by 2 bases and J by 5 bases. CDR1 and CDR2 (germline): SGDLS, YYNGEE. The CDR3 DNA is TGTGCCAGCAGCGTCTCCCTTCTAGCGGGGGGACACAATGAGCAGTTCTTC. Amino acid sequence: CASSVSLLAGGHNEQFF.

This clone was seen only a few times. The V call is TRBV28, the J call TRBJ2-3; D is uncertain. The CDR3 is made up of 13 amino acids. Germline values: CDR1 MDHEN, CDR2 SYDVKM. V lost 2 bases to trimming and J lost 0 bases, with 3 bases between them. The CDR3 DNA follows: TGTGCCAGCAGTTTACTGAGCACAGATACGCAGTATTTT. Its protein is CASSLLSTDTQYF.

This chain uses TRBV7-2 with TRBJ1-5; D possibly corresponds to TRBD1 (5 bases). V was pared by 5 bases and J by 1 base, with 9 bases between. From germline, CDR1 is SGHTA and CDR2 FQGNSA. This CDR3 contains 14 residues. The CDR3: CASSPNRSNQPQHF. The CDR3 DNA sequence: TGTGCCAGCAGCCCAAACAGGAGCAATCAGCCCCAGCATTTT.

The chain combines TRBV6-1 with TRBJ2-7; D is undetermined. The CDR3 is 13 amino acids. Germline V gene sequence: CDR1 MNHNS, CDR2 SASEGT. The V end was cut by 7 bases, the J end by 7 bases, with 17 bases between. CDR3 in DNA: TGTGCCAGCACAACCTACGGACCTGGTGAGCAGTACTTC. It translates to CASTTYGPGEQYF.

The J gene is TRBJ1-1, the V gene TRBV14; a possible D gene is TRBD1 (5 bases). The CDR3 extends over 14 amino acids. Germline CDR1 SGHDN, CDR2 FVKESK. V gave up 1 base and J gave up 5 bases, with 11 bases separating them. CDR3 region: CASSQVGRGTEAFF. The CDR3 coding sequence is TGTGCCAGCAGCCAAGTGGGGCGAGGGACTGAAGCTTTCTTT.

This clone showed up just once. The rearrangement uses TRBV4-1 and TRBJ1-2, with D unclear. CDR1 is MGHRA and CDR2 is YSYEKL in the germline V gene. The CDR3 is made up of 15 amino acids. With 0 bases removed from V and 8 bases from J, the gap between germline ends came to 16 bases. The CDR3 region has the DNA TGCGCCAGCAGCCAAGACGCAACTCCCGCTGAGGGCTACACCTTC. It translates to CASSQDATPAEGYTF.

V usage is TRBV6-5 and J usage is TRBJ1-6, with D possibly matching TRBD1 (5 bases). V was clipped by 8 bases and J by 5 bases, with 10 bases between them. This CDR3 has 13 residues. Germline V gene lookup returns CDR1 MNHEY and CDR2 SVGAGI. Here the CDR3 reads CASRGTNNSPLHF. CDR3 bases: TGTGCCAGCCGAGGGACCAATAATTCACCCCTCCACTTT.